A selection of T cell receptor beta chains follows, all from one sample in a study of T-cell memory formation after mild COVID-19. One entry per CDR3 protein, called by TCRdb with MiXCR from the 5' RACE reads. Altogether tens of thousands of distinct CDR3 sequences are present, less than 15% being singletons, with the ten largest covering 24%. Material for sequencing was PBMCs or a T cell subset sorted from them (not recorded which). Every receptor here comes from a man aged 18-30 years who had mild COVID-19 (a few samples of this study predate the infection). Cell type and time point are not known. CDR3s include the opening cysteine and the closing phenylalanine or tryptophan. Fields, in order: D gene, J gene, V gene, clone size, CDR3 protein, CDR3 DNA. The D gene is left open where the match is weak. Size is omitted from some rows. Given values are once, few, many or a class for expanded clones.

-,TRBJ1-1,TRBV7-2,few,CASSLEDRRAFF,TGTGCCAGCAGCTTAGAGGACAGACGAGCTTTCTTT
-,TRBJ1-2,TRBV6-2/TRBV6-3,-,CASSYTGPYGYTF,TGTGCCAGCAGTTACACCGGACCCTATGGCTACACCTTC
TRBD1,TRBJ2-3,TRBV24-1,few,CATSDLRDSQDTQYF,TGTGCCACCAGTGATTTGAGGGACAGTCAAGATACGCAGTATTTT
-,TRBJ2-2,TRBV7-9,-,CASSLWSVGAGELFF,TGTGCCAGCAGCTTGTGGAGCGTCGGGGCCGGGGAGCTGTTTTTT
TRBD1,TRBJ2-7,TRBV27,few,CASGRAGQGYEQYF,TGTGCCAGCGGTCGAGCGGGACAGGGCTACGAGCAGTACTTC
-,TRBJ1-1,TRBV29-1,medium-sized,CSVEIGMENTEAFF,TGCAGCGTTGAGATAGGGATGGAGAACACTGAAGCTTTCTTT
-,TRBJ2-3,TRBV9,few,CASGDFDTQYF,TGTGCCAGCGGAGACTTTGATACGCAGTATTTT
TRBD1,TRBJ2-2,TRBV7-2,-,CASSLVLQGAAGELFF,TGTGCCAGCAGCTTAGTATTACAGGGGGCCGCCGGGGAGCTGTTTTTT
TRBD2,TRBJ2-1,TRBV7-2,few,CASSETSGGAREQFF,TGTGCCAGCAGTGAAACTAGCGGGGGGGCTCGTGAGCAGTTCTTC
-,TRBJ1-1,TRBV7-2,-,CASSSQGGDTEAFF,TGTGCCAGCAGCTCGCAGGGTGGGGACACTGAAGCTTTCTTT
-,TRBJ1-6,TRBV4-1,few,CASSPQGPNSPLHF,TGCGCCAGCAGCCCGCAGGGTCCCAATTCACCCCTCCACTTT
TRBD2,TRBJ2-1,TRBV11-2,-,CASSLASLGLAGGYNEQFF,TGTGCCAGCAGCTTAGCCTCCCTAGGACTAGCGGGGGGGTACAATGAGCAGTTCTTC
-,TRBJ2-3,TRBV4-2,-,CASSQDIGSGTDTQYF,TGCGCCAGCAGCCAAGATATAGGGTCTGGCACAGATACGCAGTATTTT
TRBD1,TRBJ1-1,TRBV28,-,CASTQGATEAFF,TGTGCCAGCACTCAGGGGGCCACTGAAGCTTTCTTT
-,TRBJ2-3,TRBV7-3,-,CASSPGPQGDTQYF,TGTGCCAGCAGCCCAGGCCCACAGGGCGATACGCAGTATTTT
-,TRBJ2-5,TRBV20-1,-,CSARGQAFSQETQYF,TGCAGTGCCCGCGGACAAGCCTTTTCCCAAGAGACCCAGTACTTC
TRBD2,TRBJ2-2,TRBV6-5,few,CASARGANTGELFF,TGTGCCAGTGCTCGGGGGGCGAACACCGGGGAGCTGTTTTTT
-,TRBJ2-7,TRBV30,few,CAWSEGGGKPNEQYF,TGTGCCTGGAGTGAAGGTGGCGGGAAACCGAACGAGCAGTACTTC
TRBD2,TRBJ2-3,TRBV12-3/TRBV12-4,-,CASSFRRGGITDTQYF,TGTGCCAGCAGTTTTCGACGGGGGGGAATCACAGATACGCAGTATTTT
TRBD1,TRBJ2-7,TRBV19,-,CASTRTGNSYEQYF,TGTGCCAGTACTCGGACAGGAAACTCCTACGAGCAGTACTTC
-,TRBJ1-2,TRBV9,-,CASSVSSDGRGYGYTF,TGTGCCAGCAGCGTATCCTCGGACGGACGGGGCTATGGCTACACCTTC
-,TRBJ1-1,TRBV3-1,-,CASSQERETEAFF,TGTGCCAGCAGCCAAGAACGGGAAACTGAAGCTTTCTTT
-,TRBJ1-5,TRBV7-8,few,CASILGGIYSNQPQHF,-
TRBD1,TRBJ2-2,TRBV7-2,few,CASSRTGTGVVAGELFF,TGTGCCAGCAGTCGTACCGGGACAGGGGTAGTCGCCGGGGAGCTGTTTTTT
-,TRBJ2-2,TRBV24-1,-,CATSDWGAGTGELFF,TGTGCCACCAGTGATTGGGGGGCCGGCACCGGGGAGCTGTTTTTT
TRBD2,TRBJ2-1,TRBV28,-,CASSPGTSGFNEQFF,TGTGCCAGCAGCCCCGGGACTAGCGGCTTCAATGAGCAGTTCTTC
-,TRBJ2-3,TRBV5-1,few,CASSPRSGDTQYF,TGCGCCAGCAGCCCCCGGAGCGGGGATACGCAGTATTTT
TRBD1,TRBJ2-3,TRBV9,many,CASSGGQASTDTQYF,TGTGCCAGCAGCGGTGGACAGGCTAGCACAGATACGCAGTATTTT
TRBD1,TRBJ2-2,TRBV4-3,-,CASSQATGTGYTGELFF,TGCGCCAGCAGCCAGGCGACCGGGACAGGGTACACCGGGGAGCTGTTTTTT
-,TRBJ1-5,TRBV12-3/TRBV12-4,many,CASSLGYVSNQPQHF,TGTGCCAGCAGTTTGGGCTACGTTAGCAATCAGCCCCAGCATTTT
-,TRBJ2-3,TRBV5-5,many,CASSLAQGPDTQYF,TGTGCCAGCAGCTTGGCCCAGGGACCAGATACGCAGTATTTT
TRBD1,TRBJ1-6,TRBV4-2,-,CASSQPQGSPLHF,TGTGCCAGCAGCCAACCACAGGGGTCACCCCTCCACTTT
TRBD2,TRBJ2-1,TRBV11-2,few,CASSLLAGTSRNEQFF,TGTGCCAGCAGCCTTCTCGCCGGGACTAGCCGCAATGAGCAGTTCTTC
-,TRBJ2-4,TRBV13,few,CASSLAGRSNIQYF,TGTGCCAGCAGCTTAGCGGGGCGGTCCAACATTCAGTACTTC
-,TRBJ1-1,TRBV7-9,-,CASSLGGLRAFF,TGTGCCAGCAGCTTAGGGGGTCTTCGGGCTTTCTTT
-,TRBJ2-6,TRBV7-9,-,CASSLLGSGANVLTF,TGTGCCAGCAGCTTACTGGGGTCTGGGGCCAACGTCCTGACTTTC
TRBD2,TRBJ2-1,TRBV29-1,many,CSVGGLAGFALHNEQFF,TGCAGCGTTGGGGGACTAGCGGGGTTCGCCCTCCACAATGAGCAGTTCTTC
-,TRBJ2-5,TRBV12-3/TRBV12-4,many,CASSLRGGEETQYF,TGTGCCAGCAGTTTAAGGGGAGGTGAAGAGACCCAGTACTTC
-,TRBJ2-3,TRBV7-2,many,CASSLARNTDTQYF,TGTGCCAGCAGCTTAGCACGTAACACAGATACGCAGTATTTT
TRBD2,TRBJ2-3,TRBV5-4,-,CASSLSSGGADTQYF,TGTGCCAGCAGCTTATCTAGCGGGGGGGCCGATACGCAGTATTTT
-,TRBJ1-5,TRBV4-1,-,CASSQTPGVGGQPQHF,TGCGCCAGCAGCCAAACTCCAGGGGTAGGGGGACAGCCCCAGCATTTT
TRBD1,TRBJ2-1,TRBV29-1,many,CSTGQDNEQFF,TGCAGCACGGGACAGGACAATGAGCAGTTCTTC
-,TRBJ2-3,TRBV24-1,few,CATMGRRYTDTQYF,TGTGCCACCATGGGGCGACGGTACACAGATACGCAGTATTTT
-,TRBJ2-7,TRBV5-1,-,CASSGTGLSSYEQYF,TGCGCCAGCAGCGGAACAGGGCTCAGCTCCTACGAGCAGTACTTC
-,TRBJ1-4,TRBV7-2,many,CASSLAPQRATNEKLFF,TGTGCCAGCAGCTTAGCCCCGCAGAGGGCAACTAATGAAAAACTGTTTTTT
-,TRBJ2-5,TRBV5-1,many,CASSSGQQETQYF,TGCGCCAGCAGCTCGGGACAACAAGAGACCCAGTACTTC
-,TRBJ2-3,TRBV5-1,-,CASSFSRSTDTQYF,TGCGCCAGCAGCTTTAGTCGGAGCACAGATACGCAGTATTTT